The TCR beta chain described here comes from a study of cytomegalovirus exposure and HLA in healthy donors. General study points: Later analysis identified several of the most significant clusters that appeared linked to common viral pathogens. Likely technical artifact: a cluster of highly shared sequence variants.

With 5 bases removed from V and 2 bases from J, the gap between germline ends came to 22 bases. Germline V gene data show CDR1 as GTSNPN and CDR2 as SVGIG (reference sequence). The CDR3 is made up of 18 amino acids. Regarding this clone: Its antigen is unidentified.

Primers: 60 Vbeta forward and 13 Jbeta reverse. In the study's own analysis: In a later analysis, of tens of millions of unique beta chains, 9 million to 11 million appeared in at least two donors. The table came from immunoSEQ multiplex PCR; TCRdb's copy has only in-frame clones and leaves some out. V and J calls plus clone size are reproduced from that table; the DNA served to infer D and trimming. There are 200,000 to 250,000 clones in the sample; about 80% occur only once, and 0.5% to 0.7% lies in the top ten. While unrecorded immune exposures were likely, the donors were nominally healthy when sampled.

The chain combines TRBV30 with TRBJ2-6; D perhaps matches TRBD1 (6 bases). The sample consisted of PBMCs. The sequence was collected from a woman in her thirties or forties in good health and CMV-seronegative. This chain's CDR3 is CAWGSPAGVIPGANVLTF. In DNA, the CDR3 is TGTGCCTGGGGTAGCCCGGCAGGGGTGATCCCTGGGGCCAACGTCCTGACTTTC.